This T cell receptor beta chain was profiled in a study of T-cell reconstitution after alpha-beta-depleted transplantation in children. V was cut by 1 base and J by 4 bases, with 8 bases left in between. Germline CDR1 and CDR2: LGHNA and YSLEER. CDR3 size: 14 residues. Researchers prepared the TCRbeta library using unique molecular identifiers, the study reports. TCRdb re-called the PCR reads with MiXCR, one entry per CDR3 protein. The sample comprises around 340,000 distinct CDR3 sequences, roughly 15% of which are singletons, and around 4.1% rests with the top ten. Sequenced here: PBMCs, sampled from the stem cell graft. The source of this sequence is a human donor who donated a stem cell graft to a child with Fanconi anemia. The chain carries TRBV4-3 and TRBJ1-3; D might be TRBD1 (5 bases). CDR3 DNA: TGCGCCAGCAGCCAAGGGGGGGACGGAAACACCATATATTTT. The encoded protein is CASSQGGDGNTIYF.